What follows describes a single T cell receptor beta chain. Its target is not known. The assay was immunoSEQ multiplex PCR, and TCRdb's table has in-frame clones only and misses some. The repertoire holds approximately 49,000 clones, with around 85% as singletons. This entry belongs to a study of fetal regulatory T cell absence and autoimmunity. Study-level results: TRB gene family usage was broadly similar in cord blood and pancreas.

The sample consisted of cord blood. The sequence derives from a newborn boy with IPEX syndrome.

CDR3 protein: CASSSRDRNYEQYF. CDR3 DNA: TGCGCCAGCAGCTCCCGGGACCGCAACTACGAGCAGTACTTC. The chain couples TRBV5-1 to TRBJ2-7; D could derive from TRBD1 or TRBD2 (5 bases each). The CDR3 sequence is 14 residues long. Trimming took off 3 bases at V and 3 bases at J, with 13 bases between the two ends. Looked up from germline, CDR1 is SGHRS and CDR2 is YFSETQ.